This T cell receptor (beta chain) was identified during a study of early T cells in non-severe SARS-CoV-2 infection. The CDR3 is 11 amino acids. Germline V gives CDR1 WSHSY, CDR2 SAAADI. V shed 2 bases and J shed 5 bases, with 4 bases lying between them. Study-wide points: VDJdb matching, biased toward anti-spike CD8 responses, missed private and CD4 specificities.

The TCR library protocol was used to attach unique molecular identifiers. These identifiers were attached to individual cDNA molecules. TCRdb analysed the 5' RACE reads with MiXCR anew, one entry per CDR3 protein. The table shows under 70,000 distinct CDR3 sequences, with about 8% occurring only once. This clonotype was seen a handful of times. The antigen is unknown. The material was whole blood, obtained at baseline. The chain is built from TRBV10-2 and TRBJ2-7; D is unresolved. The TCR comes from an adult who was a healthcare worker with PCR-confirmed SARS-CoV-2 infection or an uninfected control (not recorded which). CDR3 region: CASSEAHEQYF. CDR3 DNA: TGCGCCAGCAGTGAGGCCCACGAGCAGTACTTC.